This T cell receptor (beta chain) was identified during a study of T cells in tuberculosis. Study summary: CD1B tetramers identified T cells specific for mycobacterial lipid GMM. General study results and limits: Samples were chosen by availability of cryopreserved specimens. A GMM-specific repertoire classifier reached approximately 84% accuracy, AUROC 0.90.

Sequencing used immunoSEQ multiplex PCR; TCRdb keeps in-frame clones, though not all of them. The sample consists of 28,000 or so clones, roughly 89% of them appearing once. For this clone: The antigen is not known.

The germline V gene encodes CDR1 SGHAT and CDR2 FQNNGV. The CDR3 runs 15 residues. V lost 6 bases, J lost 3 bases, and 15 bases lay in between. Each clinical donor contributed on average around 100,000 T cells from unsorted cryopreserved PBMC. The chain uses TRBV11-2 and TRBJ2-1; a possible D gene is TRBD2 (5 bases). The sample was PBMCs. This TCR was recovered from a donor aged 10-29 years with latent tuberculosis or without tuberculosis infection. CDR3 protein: CASRAYSAVYNEQFF. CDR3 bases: TGTGCCAGCAGGGCGTATAGCGCCGTCTACAATGAGCAGTTCTTC.